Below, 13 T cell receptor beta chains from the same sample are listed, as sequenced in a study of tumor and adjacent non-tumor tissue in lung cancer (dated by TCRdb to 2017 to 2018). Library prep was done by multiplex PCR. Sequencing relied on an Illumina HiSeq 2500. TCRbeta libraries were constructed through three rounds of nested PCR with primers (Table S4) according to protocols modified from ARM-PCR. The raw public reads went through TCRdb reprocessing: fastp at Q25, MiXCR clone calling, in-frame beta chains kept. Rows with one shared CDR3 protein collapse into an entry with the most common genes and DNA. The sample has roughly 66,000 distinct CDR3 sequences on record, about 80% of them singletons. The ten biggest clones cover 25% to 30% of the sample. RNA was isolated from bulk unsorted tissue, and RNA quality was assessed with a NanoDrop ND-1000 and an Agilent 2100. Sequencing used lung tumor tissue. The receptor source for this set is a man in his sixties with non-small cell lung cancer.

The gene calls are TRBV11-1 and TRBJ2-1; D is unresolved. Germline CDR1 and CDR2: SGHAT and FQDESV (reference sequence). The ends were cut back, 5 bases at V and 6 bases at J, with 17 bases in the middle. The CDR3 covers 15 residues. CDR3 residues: CASSIDTYRTNEQFF. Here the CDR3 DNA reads TGTGCCAGCAGCATAGACACCTATAGAACCAATGAGCAGTTCTTC.

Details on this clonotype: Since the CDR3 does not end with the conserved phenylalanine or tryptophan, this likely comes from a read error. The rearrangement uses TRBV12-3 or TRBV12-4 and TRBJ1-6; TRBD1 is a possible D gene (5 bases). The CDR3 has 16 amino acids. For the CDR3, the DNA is TGTGCCATCAGTCTTAGCCAGGGAAACGGGAATTCACCCCTCCACATT. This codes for CAISLSQGNGNSPLHI.

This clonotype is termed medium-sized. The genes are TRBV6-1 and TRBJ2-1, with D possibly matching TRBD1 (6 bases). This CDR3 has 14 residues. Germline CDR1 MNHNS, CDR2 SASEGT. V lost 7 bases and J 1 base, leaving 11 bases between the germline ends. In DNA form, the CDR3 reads TGTGCCAGCAATCCGCAGGGGTCCTACAATGAGCAGTTCTTC. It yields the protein CASNPQGSYNEQFF.

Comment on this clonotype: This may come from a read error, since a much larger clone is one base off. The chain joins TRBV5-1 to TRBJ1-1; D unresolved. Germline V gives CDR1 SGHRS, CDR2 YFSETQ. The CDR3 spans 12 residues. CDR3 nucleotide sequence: TGCACCAGCAGCTTTCAGGACACTGAAGCTTTCTTT. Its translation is CTSSFQDTEAFF.

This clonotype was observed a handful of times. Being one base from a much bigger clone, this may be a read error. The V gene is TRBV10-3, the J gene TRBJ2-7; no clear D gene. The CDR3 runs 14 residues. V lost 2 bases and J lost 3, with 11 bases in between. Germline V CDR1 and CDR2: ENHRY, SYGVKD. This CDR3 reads CAISERPTGYEQYF. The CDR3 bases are TGTGCCATCAGTGAGAGGCCTACTGGCTACGAGCAGTACTTC.

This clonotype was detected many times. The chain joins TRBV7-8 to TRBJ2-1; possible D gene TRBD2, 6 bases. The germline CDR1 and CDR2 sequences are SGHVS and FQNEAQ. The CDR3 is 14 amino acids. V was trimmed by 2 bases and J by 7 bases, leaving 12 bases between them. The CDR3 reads CASSLNGGGNEQFF. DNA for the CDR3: TGTGCCAGCAGCTTAAACGGGGGAGGAAATGAGCAGTTCTTC. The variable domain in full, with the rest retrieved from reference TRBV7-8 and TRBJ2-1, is GAGVSQSPRYKVAKRGQDVALRCDPISGHVSLFWYQQALGQGPEFLTYFQNEAQLDKSGLPSDRFFAERPEGSVSTLKIQRTQQEDSAVYLCASSLNGGGNEQFFGPGTRLTVL.

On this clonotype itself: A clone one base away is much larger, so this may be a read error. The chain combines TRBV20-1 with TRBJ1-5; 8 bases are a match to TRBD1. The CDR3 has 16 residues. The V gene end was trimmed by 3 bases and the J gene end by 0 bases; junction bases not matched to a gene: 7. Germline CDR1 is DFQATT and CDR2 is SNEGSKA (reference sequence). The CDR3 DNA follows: TGCAGTGCTAGGCCGGGACAGGTAATTAGCAATCAGCCCCAGCATTTT. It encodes CSARPGQVISNQPQHF.

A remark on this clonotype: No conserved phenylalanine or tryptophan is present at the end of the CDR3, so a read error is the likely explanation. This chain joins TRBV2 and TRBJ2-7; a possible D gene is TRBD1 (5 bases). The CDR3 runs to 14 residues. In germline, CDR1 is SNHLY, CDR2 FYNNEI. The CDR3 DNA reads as TGTACCAGCAGTGTCGTAAGACAGAGCTACGAGCAGTACATC. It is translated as CTSSVVRQSYEQYI.

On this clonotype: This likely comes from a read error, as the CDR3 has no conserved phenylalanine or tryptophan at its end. CDR3 in amino acids: CASSLNPGERAFS. DNA of the CDR3: TGTGCCAGCAGCTTAAACCCCGGGGAACGTGCTTTCTCT. V and J are TRBV11-1 and TRBJ1-1; D unclear. CDR1 is SGHAT and CDR2 is FQDESV in the germline V gene (reference sequence). The length of the CDR3 is 13 residues. V lost 2 bases and J lost 11, with 15 bases in between.

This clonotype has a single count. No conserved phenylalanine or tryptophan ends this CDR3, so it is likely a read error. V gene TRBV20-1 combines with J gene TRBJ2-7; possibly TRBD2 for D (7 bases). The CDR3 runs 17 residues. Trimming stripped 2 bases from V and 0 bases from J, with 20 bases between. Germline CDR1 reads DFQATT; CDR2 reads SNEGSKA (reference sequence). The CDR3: CSARTGGGTLNSYEQYL. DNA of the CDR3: TGCAGTGCTAGAACCGGGGGAGGGACACTTAACTCCTACGAGCAGTACCTC.

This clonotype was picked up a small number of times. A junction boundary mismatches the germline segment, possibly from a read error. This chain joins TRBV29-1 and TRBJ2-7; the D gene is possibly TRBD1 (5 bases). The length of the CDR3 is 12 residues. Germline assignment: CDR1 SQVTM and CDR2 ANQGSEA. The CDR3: CSGRTRAYEQYF. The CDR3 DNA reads TGCAGCGGAAGGACAAGGGCCTACGAGCAGTATTTC.

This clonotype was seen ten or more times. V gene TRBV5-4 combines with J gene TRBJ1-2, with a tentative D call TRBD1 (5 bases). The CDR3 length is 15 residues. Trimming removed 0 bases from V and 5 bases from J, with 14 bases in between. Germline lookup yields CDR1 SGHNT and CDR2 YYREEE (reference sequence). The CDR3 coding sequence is TGTGCCAGCAGCTTGGAAGCAGGGCTGGTTTATGGCTACACCTTC. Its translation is CASSLEAGLVYGYTF.

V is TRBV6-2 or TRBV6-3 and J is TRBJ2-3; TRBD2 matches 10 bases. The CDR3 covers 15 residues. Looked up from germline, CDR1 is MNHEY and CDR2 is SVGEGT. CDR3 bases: TGTATCAGCAGTTACCAGACTAGCGGGTCAGATACGCAGTATTTT. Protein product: CISSYQTSGSDTQYF.